The rows below give T cell receptor beta chains drawn from one sample of a study of T-cell reconstitution after alpha-beta-depleted transplantation in children. One entry per CDR3 protein, called by TCRdb with MiXCR from the PCR reads. The sample lists around 270,000 distinct CDR3 sequences, about 9.4% occurring once. The sample here was PBMCs, taken before TCRalphabeta/CD19-depleted stem cell transplant. The receptors come from a boy younger than two with acute myeloid leukemia, due to receive a stem cell transplant. Both conserved end residues are part of each CDR3. The order of the fields is V gene, J gene, D gene, clone size, CDR3 protein, CDR3 DNA. D genes are given only for firm matches. Clone size is shown for a subset of rows, as once, few, many or a class of expanded clone.

v_gene: TRBV11-2; j_gene: TRBJ2-7; d_gene: .; abundance: many; CDR3aa: CASSLVGGTYEQYF; CDR3nt: TGCGCCAGCAGCTTGGTCGGGGGAACCTACGAGCAGTACTTC
v_gene: TRBV7-3; j_gene: TRBJ1-6; d_gene: TRBD1; abundance: few; CDR3aa: CASSLRGPGQGHSPLHF; CDR3nt: TGTGCCAGCAGCTTAAGGGGACCGGGACAGGGCCACTCACCCCTCCACTTT
v_gene: TRBV20-1; j_gene: TRBJ1-4; d_gene: TRBD1; abundance: .; CDR3aa: CGVTGTGNEKLFF; CDR3nt: TGCGGTGTCACCGGGACAGGGAATGAAAAACTGTTTTTT
v_gene: TRBV7-2; j_gene: TRBJ2-5; d_gene: .; abundance: many; CDR3aa: CASSPVSGSEETQYF; CDR3nt: TGTGCCAGCAGCCCCGTTTCAGGGAGTGAAGAGACCCAGTACTTC
v_gene: TRBV11-1; j_gene: TRBJ2-7; d_gene: TRBD2; abundance: few; CDR3aa: CASSFYLGVASGRLYEQYF; CDR3nt: TGTGCCAGCAGCTTCTACCTTGGTGTGGCTAGCGGGAGGTTATACGAGCAGTACTTC
v_gene: TRBV20-1; j_gene: TRBJ2-3; d_gene: TRBD1; abundance: many; CDR3aa: CSARALPGQGTDTQYF; CDR3nt: TGCAGTGCTAGGGCTCTACCGGGACAGGGCACAGATACGCAGTATTTT
v_gene: TRBV20-1; j_gene: TRBJ2-1; d_gene: .; abundance: few; CDR3aa: CSASSRRRKSSYNEQFF; CDR3nt: TGCAGTGCTAGCTCCCGAAGGAGGAAAAGCTCCTACAATGAGCAGTTCTTC
v_gene: TRBV2; j_gene: TRBJ1-5; d_gene: .; abundance: many; CDR3aa: CASSEQGSNQPQHF; CDR3nt: TGTGCCAGCAGTGAACAGGGCAGCAATCAGCCCCAGCATTTT
v_gene: TRBV5-5; j_gene: TRBJ1-5; d_gene: TRBD1; abundance: many; CDR3aa: CASSAQGRQPQHF; CDR3nt: TGTGCCAGCAGCGCACAGGGGCGCCAGCCCCAGCATTTT
v_gene: TRBV18; j_gene: TRBJ1-2; d_gene: .; abundance: few; CDR3aa: CASSPETGPYGYTF; CDR3nt: TGTGCCAGCTCACCCGAAACAGGGCCCTATGGCTACACCTTC
v_gene: TRBV11-1; j_gene: TRBJ2-3; d_gene: TRBD2; abundance: many; CDR3aa: CASSLASSGITDTQYF; CDR3nt: TGTGCCAGCAGCTTAGCGTCTAGCGGAATCACAGATACGCAGTATTTT
v_gene: TRBV5-1; j_gene: TRBJ2-1; d_gene: .; abundance: many; CDR3aa: CASSLGPRDRQFF; CDR3nt: TGCGCCAGCAGCTTGGGGCCTAGGGATCGGCAGTTCTTC
v_gene: TRBV5-6; j_gene: TRBJ2-3; d_gene: .; abundance: many; CDR3aa: CASSLVPSGFTDTQYF; CDR3nt: TGTGCCAGCAGCTTGGTACCGAGCGGATTCACAGATACGCAGTATTTT
v_gene: TRBV7-9; j_gene: TRBJ1-1; d_gene: .; abundance: many; CDR3aa: CASSQQASEAFF; CDR3nt: TGTGCCAGCAGCCAACAGGCCTCTGAAGCTTTCTTT
v_gene: TRBV12-3/TRBV12-4; j_gene: TRBJ2-2; d_gene: .; abundance: many; CDR3aa: CASSFPDWPNGELFF; CDR3nt: TGTGCCAGCAGTTTCCCCGACTGGCCGAACGGGGAGCTGTTTTTT
v_gene: TRBV5-5; j_gene: TRBJ2-1; d_gene: TRBD1; abundance: many; CDR3aa: CASSSGTGGFNEQFF; CDR3nt: TGTGCCAGCAGCTCCGGGACAGGGGGGTTTAATGAGCAGTTCTTC
v_gene: TRBV3-1; j_gene: TRBJ2-3; d_gene: .; abundance: many; CDR3aa: CASSQRGADTQYF; CDR3nt: TGTGCCAGCAGCCAAAGGGGTGCAGATACGCAGTATTTT
v_gene: TRBV25-1; j_gene: TRBJ2-1; d_gene: TRBD1; abundance: many; CDR3aa: CASSAPGGAGNEQFF; CDR3nt: TGTGCCAGCAGCGCACCAGGGGGCGCAGGAAATGAGCAGTTCTTC
v_gene: TRBV29-1; j_gene: TRBJ2-7; d_gene: TRBD1; abundance: many; CDR3aa: CSVLTGVRYEQYF; CDR3nt: TGCAGCGTCCTGACAGGGGTTCGCTACGAGCAGTACTTC
v_gene: TRBV11-3; j_gene: TRBJ2-3; d_gene: .; abundance: many; CDR3aa: CASSFQGPDTQYF; CDR3nt: TGTGCCAGCAGCTTTCAGGGACCAGATACGCAGTATTTT
v_gene: TRBV6-1; j_gene: TRBJ2-7; d_gene: TRBD1; abundance: few; CDR3aa: CASTPRMGDRGLYEQYF; CDR3nt: TGTGCCAGCACCCCCAGAATGGGGGACAGGGGCCTCTACGAGCAGTACTTC
v_gene: TRBV4-3; j_gene: TRBJ1-4; d_gene: TRBD1; abundance: many; CDR3aa: CASSQGPTGWNEKLFF; CDR3nt: TGCGCCAGCAGCCAAGGCCCGACAGGGTGGAATGAAAAACTGTTTTTT
v_gene: TRBV12-3/TRBV12-4; j_gene: TRBJ1-6; d_gene: TRBD1; abundance: few; CDR3aa: CASSLLSNREGADSPLHF; CDR3nt: TGTGCCAGCAGTTTACTTTCGAACAGGGAGGGGGCGGATTCACCCCTCCACTTT
v_gene: TRBV10-3; j_gene: TRBJ2-7; d_gene: .; abundance: few; CDR3aa: CAISSGYLSYEQYF; CDR3nt: TGTGCCATCAGCAGCGGCTACCTATCCTACGAGCAGTACTTC
v_gene: TRBV9; j_gene: TRBJ2-3; d_gene: .; abundance: many; CDR3aa: CASSAPRGAAQYF; CDR3nt: TGTGCCAGCAGCGCCCCAAGGGGGGCGGCGCAGTATTTT
v_gene: TRBV5-1; j_gene: TRBJ2-7; d_gene: TRBD2; abundance: .; CDR3aa: CASSLAPLAGASYEQYF; CDR3nt: TGCGCCAGCAGCTTGGCCCCACTAGCGGGAGCGTCCTACGAGCAGTACTTC
v_gene: TRBV2; j_gene: TRBJ2-6; d_gene: .; abundance: many; CDR3aa: CASSRNGANVLTF; CDR3nt: TGTGCCAGCAGTCGCAATGGGGCCAACGTCCTGACTTTC
v_gene: TRBV12-3/TRBV12-4; j_gene: TRBJ2-4; d_gene: .; abundance: many; CDR3aa: CASSSLPLAKNIQYF; CDR3nt: TGTGCCAGCAGTTCCCTTCCTCTAGCCAAAAACATTCAGTACTTC
v_gene: TRBV28; j_gene: TRBJ2-7; d_gene: .; abundance: many; CDR3aa: CASSRYSYEQYF; CDR3nt: TGTGCCAGCAGCCGTTACTCCTACGAGCAGTACTTC
v_gene: TRBV5-6; j_gene: TRBJ2-5; d_gene: TRBD2; abundance: many; CDR3aa: CASTLGGVAQYF; CDR3nt: TGTGCCAGCACCTTGGGGGGGGTGGCCCAGTACTTC
v_gene: TRBV3-1; j_gene: TRBJ1-1; d_gene: TRBD1; abundance: .; CDR3aa: CASSPYYLRQGGNTEAFF; CDR3nt: TGTGCCAGCAGCCCATACTATCTTAGACAGGGCGGTAACACTGAAGCTTTCTTT
v_gene: TRBV7-2; j_gene: TRBJ2-5; d_gene: TRBD1; abundance: .; CDR3aa: CASSLTGTAPETQYF; CDR3nt: TGTGCCAGCAGCTTGACCGGGACAGCGCCAGAGACCCAGTACTTC
v_gene: TRBV5-4; j_gene: TRBJ2-2; d_gene: .; abundance: .; CDR3aa: CASSLIGTSNTGELFF; CDR3nt: TGTGCCAGCAGCTTGATCGGCACCTCGAACACCGGGGAGCTGTTTTTT
v_gene: TRBV7-9; j_gene: TRBJ2-1; d_gene: .; abundance: .; CDR3aa: CASSLVSGRDNEQFF; CDR3nt: TGTGCCAGCAGCTTAGTCTCGGGGCGGGACAATGAGCAGTTCTTC
v_gene: TRBV20-1; j_gene: TRBJ2-1; d_gene: TRBD1; abundance: few; CDR3aa: CSARDRSGGNYNEQFF; CDR3nt: TGCAGTGCTAGAGATCGGTCAGGGGGTAATTACAATGAGCAGTTCTTC
v_gene: TRBV7-8; j_gene: TRBJ2-1; d_gene: .; abundance: many; CDR3aa: CASSGEGWDSSYNEQFF; CDR3nt: TGTGCCAGCAGCGGAGAAGGTTGGGATTCCTCCTACAATGAGCAGTTCTTC
v_gene: TRBV19; j_gene: TRBJ2-3; d_gene: .; abundance: .; CDR3aa: CASRQTDTQYF; CDR3nt: TGTGCCAGTAGGCAGACAGATACGCAGTATTTT
v_gene: TRBV12-5; j_gene: TRBJ1-4; d_gene: TRBD1; abundance: few; CDR3aa: CASGPGQVNEKLFF; CDR3nt: TGTGCTAGTGGCCCGGGACAGGTCAATGAAAAACTGTTTTTT
v_gene: TRBV3-1; j_gene: TRBJ2-4; d_gene: .; abundance: many; CDR3aa: CASSPRVAAAKNIQYF; CDR3nt: TGTGCCAGCAGCCCCAGGGTGGCGGCAGCCAAAAACATTCAGTACTTC
v_gene: TRBV10-3; j_gene: TRBJ1-2; d_gene: TRBD1; abundance: many; CDR3aa: CAISEPGQGHYGYTF; CDR3nt: TGTGCCATCAGTGAGCCGGGACAGGGCCACTATGGCTACACCTTC
v_gene: TRBV15; j_gene: TRBJ2-7; d_gene: .; abundance: many; CDR3aa: CATSRERGGYHEQYF; CDR3nt: TGTGCCACCAGCAGAGAACGTGGAGGGTACCACGAGCAGTACTTC
v_gene: TRBV6-1; j_gene: TRBJ2-2; d_gene: .; abundance: .; CDR3aa: CASRWGVTGELFF; CDR3nt: TGTGCCAGCAGATGGGGGGTAACCGGGGAGCTGTTTTTT
v_gene: TRBV12-3/TRBV12-4; j_gene: TRBJ1-6; d_gene: TRBD1; abundance: many; CDR3aa: CASSFGDRGPPLHF; CDR3nt: TGTGCCAGCAGTTTCGGGGACAGGGGGCCACCCCTCCACTTT
v_gene: TRBV12-3/TRBV12-4; j_gene: TRBJ2-3; d_gene: .; abundance: many; CDR3aa: CASRPGSTDTQYF; CDR3nt: TGTGCCAGCAGGCCCGGGTCGACAGATACGCAGTATTTT
v_gene: TRBV12-3/TRBV12-4; j_gene: TRBJ2-1; d_gene: .; abundance: many; CDR3aa: CASSFSGIHEQFF; CDR3nt: TGTGCCAGCAGTTTTTCGGGTATCCATGAGCAGTTCTTC
v_gene: TRBV24-1; j_gene: TRBJ2-5; d_gene: .; abundance: many; CDR3aa: CATSDWSPGVRETQYF; CDR3nt: TGTGCCACCAGTGATTGGTCCCCTGGGGTACGGGAGACCCAGTACTTC
v_gene: TRBV12-3/TRBV12-4; j_gene: TRBJ2-3; d_gene: .; abundance: many; CDR3aa: CASSLTSPFSTDTQYF; CDR3nt: TGTGCCAGCAGTCTCACTAGTCCCTTTAGCACAGATACGCAGTATTTT
v_gene: TRBV27; j_gene: TRBJ2-3; d_gene: .; abundance: few; CDR3aa: CASSFWYTGKDTQYF; CDR3nt: TGTGCCAGCAGTTTTTGGTACACAGGGAAAGATACGCAGTATTTT
v_gene: TRBV28; j_gene: TRBJ2-7; d_gene: TRBD1; abundance: many; CDR3aa: CASRLPGQGTYEQYF; CDR3nt: TGTGCCAGCAGGCTTCCGGGACAGGGAACCTACGAGCAGTACTTC
v_gene: TRBV5-1; j_gene: TRBJ2-1; d_gene: TRBD2; abundance: .; CDR3aa: CASVPEAGIYNEQFF; CDR3nt: TGCGCCAGCGTCCCCGAAGCGGGGATCTACAATGAGCAGTTCTTC
v_gene: TRBV5-1; j_gene: TRBJ2-5; d_gene: TRBD1; abundance: many; CDR3aa: CASSLASGQGEETQYF; CDR3nt: TGCGCCAGCAGCTTGGCCAGCGGACAGGGAGAAGAGACCCAGTACTTC
v_gene: TRBV27; j_gene: TRBJ2-7; d_gene: .; abundance: many; CDR3aa: CASSPLSGYEQYF; CDR3nt: TGTGCCAGCAGCCCCCTAAGTGGCTACGAGCAGTACTTC
v_gene: TRBV7-2; j_gene: TRBJ1-6; d_gene: .; abundance: many; CDR3aa: CASSFGSGGNSPLHF; CDR3nt: TGTGCCAGCAGCTTCGGCAGCGGAGGTAATTCACCCCTCCACTTT
v_gene: TRBV18; j_gene: TRBJ2-7; d_gene: .; abundance: many; CDR3aa: CASSAGMGQYF; CDR3nt: TGTGCCAGCTCAGCGGGAATGGGGCAGTACTTC
v_gene: TRBV11-2; j_gene: TRBJ1-4; d_gene: .; abundance: many; CDR3aa: CASSSWGVVGKLFF; CDR3nt: TGTGCCAGCAGCTCTTGGGGTGTGGTGGGAAAACTGTTTTTT
v_gene: TRBV7-9; j_gene: TRBJ2-3; d_gene: TRBD2; abundance: many; CDR3aa: CASSFGRRLADSSHTQYF; CDR3nt: TGTGCCAGCAGCTTTGGACGACGACTAGCGGACTCATCCCATACGCAGTATTTT
v_gene: TRBV3-1; j_gene: TRBJ2-5; d_gene: TRBD2; abundance: many; CDR3aa: CASSQPLIRASGTETQYF; CDR3nt: TGTGCCAGCAGCCAACCCCTAATCCGAGCTAGCGGGACGGAGACCCAGTACTTC